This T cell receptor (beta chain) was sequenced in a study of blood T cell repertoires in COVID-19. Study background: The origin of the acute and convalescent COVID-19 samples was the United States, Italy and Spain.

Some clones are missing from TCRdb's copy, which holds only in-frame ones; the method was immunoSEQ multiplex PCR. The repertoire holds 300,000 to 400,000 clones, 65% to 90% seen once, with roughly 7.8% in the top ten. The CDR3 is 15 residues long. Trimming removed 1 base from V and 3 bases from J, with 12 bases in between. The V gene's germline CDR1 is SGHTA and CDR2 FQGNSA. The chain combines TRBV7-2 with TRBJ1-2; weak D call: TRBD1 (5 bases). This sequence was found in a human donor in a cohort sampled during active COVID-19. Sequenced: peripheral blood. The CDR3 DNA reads TGTGCCAGCAGCTTAGTTCTGGGGGGAGACTATGGCTACACCTTC. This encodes CASSLVLGGDYGYTF.